The clone carrying this T cell receptor (beta chain) was seen at least ten times. Its antigen is unidentified. The data are from a study of glioma-infiltrating T cells. TCR alpha and beta CDR3 regions were amplified from RNA using iRepertoire nested multiplex PCR. Input was roughly 95-400 ng of tissue mRNA or PBMC total RNA. TCRdb called the multiplex PCR reads again in MiXCR, with one record for every CDR3 protein. The table has tens of thousands of distinct CDR3 sequences, under 30% seen once. Study-level points and caveats: Very few CDR3 sequences were shared between tissue and blood. Tissue-blood divergence was below expectation in non-neoplastic patients, above in gliomas.

V lost 9 bases and J 4 bases, leaving 20 bases between the germline ends. The germline V gene encodes CDR1 LGHNA and CDR2 YNFKEQ. CDR3 length equals 15 residues. The gene calls are TRBV4-2 and TRBJ2-3; no firm D call. The sequence came from a human donor with low-grade glioma or glioblastoma, undergoing nonglioma brain surgery, or in good health (not recorded which). Input material: glioma tissue, nonneoplastic brain tissue, or PBMCs (not recorded which). This chain's CDR3 is CASHPWGETPDTQYF. CDR3 nucleotide sequence: TGTGCCAGTCATCCTTGGGGTGAAACGCCAGATACGCAGTATTTT.